A single sample gave rise to the 32 T cell receptor beta chains below, sequenced in a study of blood T cell repertoires in COVID-19. Sequencing used immunoSEQ multiplex PCR; TCRdb keeps in-frame clones, though not all of them. The sample yields about 240,000 clones, about 88% seen once. The sample consisted of peripheral blood. Receptors were obtained from a woman between 70 and 85 years old with active or convalescent COVID-19.

This chain joins TRBV11-2 and TRBJ2-3, with 11 bases that match TRBD2. Per germline, CDR1 SGHAT and CDR2 FQNNGV. The V gene end was trimmed by 1 base and the J gene end by 0 bases; junction bases not matched to a gene: 6. The CDR3 covers 18 residues. CDR3 protein: CASSLGTSGGPSTDTQYF. The DNA for the CDR3 is TGTGCCAGCAGCTTAGGAACTAGCGGGGGCCCAAGCACAGATACGCAGTATTTT.

The V call is TRBV4-3, the J call TRBJ1-2; D is undetermined. The germline V and J ends were trimmed by 0 bases and 4 bases, with 6 bases remaining between them. This CDR3 spans 13 amino acids. The germline V gene has CDR1 LGHNA and CDR2 YSLEER. DNA of the CDR3: TGCGCCAGCAGCCAAGATCCTGTCTATGGCTACACCTTC. Its protein is CASSQDPVYGYTF.

The CDR3 DNA follows: TGTGCCAGCAGCACAGGAGGGGTTCAGCCCCAGCATTTT. Residues: CASSTGGVQPQHF. This sequence joins TRBV7-9 and TRBJ1-5; tentative D call: TRBD1 (5 bases). Germline CDR1 SEHNR, CDR2 FQNEAQ (reference sequence). Trimming pared 5 bases from V and 6 bases from J, leaving 11 bases between. CDR3 size: 13 residues.

The chain uses TRBV6-5 and TRBJ1-5; possible D gene TRBD1, 6 bases. CDR3 length equals 14 residues. Trimming took 5 bases from V and 4 from J, leaving 12 bases between them. CDR1 MNHEY and CDR2 SVGAGI come from the germline V gene. In DNA form, the CDR3 reads TGTGCCAGCAGTCCCAGGGGAAGGAATCAGCCCCAGCATTTT. Translation: CASSPRGRNQPQHF.

This chain links TRBV27 with TRBJ2-1; TRBD2 agrees at 10 bases. This CDR3 contains 14 residues. Germline-derived CDR1 and CDR2 are MNHEY and SMNVEV (reference sequence). The V and J ends lost 8 bases and 5 bases, in that order; junction bases with no gene match: 6. The CDR3 spells CASALLAGDNEQFF. The CDR3 nucleotides read TGTGCCAGCGCTCTCCTAGCGGGAGACAATGAGCAGTTCTTC.

The chain couples TRBV7-9 to TRBJ2-3; TRBD2 might be the D (7 bases). V was clipped by 4 bases and J by 0 bases, with 11 bases between them. This CDR3 is 15 amino acids long. Per germline, CDR1 SEHNR and CDR2 FQNEAQ (reference sequence). The CDR3 is CASSSSGGSTDTQYF. The CDR3 nucleotides read TGTGCCAGCAGCTCCTCGGGGGGCAGCACAGATACGCAGTATTTT. Full variable domain (remainder filled in from reference TRBV7-9 and TRBJ2-3): DTGVSQNPRHKITKRGQNVTFRCDPISEHNRLYWYRQTLGQGPEFLTYFQNEAQLEKSRLLSDRFSAERPKGSFSTLEIQRTEQGDSAMYLCASSSSGGSTDTQYFGPGTRLTVL.

The genes are TRBV7-8 and TRBJ1-2; D is perhaps TRBD1 (6 bases). Between the trimmed V and J ends, which lost 2 bases and 8 bases, there was a span of 15 bases. This CDR3 contains 14 residues. The germline V gene has CDR1 SGHVS and CDR2 FQNEAQ. The CDR3 here is CASSLIQGAMGYTF. In DNA form, the CDR3 reads TGTGCCAGCAGCTTAATACAGGGAGCTATGGGCTACACCTTC. The complete variable domain, with remaining parts taken from reference TRBV7-8 and TRBJ1-2, reads GAGVSQSPRYKVAKRGQDVALRCDPISGHVSLFWYQQALGQGPEFLTYFQNEAQLDKSGLPSDRFFAERPEGSVSTLKIQRTQQEDSAVYLCASSLIQGAMGYTFGSGTRLTVV.

Here the CDR3 DNA reads TGCGCCAGCTCGACAGGGCTGTCGAACACTGAAGCTTTCTTT. Amino acid sequence: CASSTGLSNTEAFF. The gene calls are TRBV4-3 and TRBJ1-1, with 7 bases matching TRBD1. J gave up 1 base and V 8 bases, and 7 bases lay outside the gene matches. The CDR3 length is 14 residues. Per germline, CDR1 LGHNA and CDR2 YSLEER.

The genes are TRBV19 and TRBJ1-1; the D gene is possibly TRBD1 (5 bases). CDR3 length: 18 amino acids. V lost 1 base, J lost 1 base, and 19 bases lay in between. CDR1 and CDR2 from the germline V gene are LNHDA and SQIVND (reference sequence). The CDR3 protein is CASSIGYRTLRENTEAFF. In nucleotides, the CDR3 is TGTGCCAGTAGTATAGGGTACAGGACGCTAAGGGAGAACACTGAAGCTTTCTTT.

The chain combines TRBV7-2 with TRBJ2-5, with 8 nucleotides matching TRBD2. Germline V gene data show CDR1 as SGHTA and CDR2 as FQGNSA. This CDR3 has 15 amino acids. Germline trimming cut 4 bases from V and 4 bases from J; bases unmatched to any gene: 8. In DNA, the CDR3 is TGTGCCAGCAGCTACATAAAGCGGGGGCCAGAGACCCAGTACTTC. This codes for CASSYIKRGPETQYF.

The CDR3: CASSTLAGGPYGELFF. DNA for the CDR3: TGCGCCAGCAGCACACTAGCGGGGGGGCCATACGGGGAGCTGTTTTTT. This chain connects TRBV10-1 to TRBJ2-2, with 13 bases lining up with TRBD2. The J segment lost 7 bases and the V segment lost 6 bases, leaving 8 bases of the junction unmatched. This CDR3 has 16 residues. The germline V gene has CDR1 WNHNN and CDR2 SYGVQD (reference sequence).

Here the CDR3 DNA reads TGTGCCACCAGTGATTGGCCCCAGGGCACTGAAGCTTTCTTT. This gives the protein CATSDWPQGTEAFF. The chain joins TRBV24-1 to TRBJ1-1; TRBD1 might be the D (5 bases). V lost 2 bases and J lost 4, with 10 bases in between. CDR3 size: 14 residues. Germline V gene sequence: CDR1 KGHDR, CDR2 SFDVKD.

This chain uses TRBV11-2 with TRBJ1-1; D remains unclear. The CDR3 has 13 residues. The germline CDR1 and CDR2 sequences are SGHAT and FQNNGV. V was clipped by 0 bases and J by 4 bases, with 6 bases between them. This CDR3 reads CASSLDHSTEAFF. The CDR3 bases are TGTGCCAGCAGCTTAGATCACAGCACTGAAGCTTTCTTT.

To note about this clone: The same CDR3 also results from other DNA sequences found in this sample. The chain joins TRBV5-6 to TRBJ1-5; D is unclear. From germline, CDR1 is SGHDT and CDR2 YYEEEE. The CDR3 has 12 amino acids. The V and J ends lost 1 base and 7 bases respectively, with 6 bases between them. CDR3 residues: CASSLSGQPQHF. The CDR3 nucleotides are TGTGCCAGCAGCTTGTCGGGGCAGCCCCAGCATTTT.

V is TRBV9 and J is TRBJ1-2; tentatively, D is TRBD1 (6 bases). From germline, CDR1 is SGDLS and CDR2 YYNGEE. V lost 2 bases, J lost 4 bases, and 15 bases lay in between. The CDR3 extends over 15 amino acids. CDR3 loop: CASSVDSQGIYGYTF. CDR3 DNA: TGTGCCAGCAGCGTTGATTCACAGGGCATCTATGGCTACACCTTC.

The CDR3 region is CASSFGYEQYF. CDR3 DNA sequence: TGTGCCAGCAGCTTCGGGTACGAGCAGTACTTC. The chain couples TRBV5-6 to TRBJ2-7; no reliable D call. V was cut by 2 bases and J by 4 bases, with 4 bases left in between. Looked up from germline, CDR1 is SGHDT and CDR2 is YYEEEE. This CDR3 spans 11 amino acids.

The chain employs TRBV6-2 or TRBV6-3 and TRBJ2-3, with TRBD1 as a possible D gene (5 bases). The germline V and J ends were trimmed by 2 bases and 1 base, with 10 bases remaining between them. CDR1 is MNHEY, CDR2 SVGEGT, per germline. The CDR3 spans 15 residues. In DNA, the CDR3 is TGTGCCAGCAGTTACCCTAGGGGCGGCACAGATACGCAGTATTTT. It encodes CASSYPRGGTDTQYF.

The chain carries TRBV18 and TRBJ1-2; 8 bases map to TRBD1. Per germline, CDR1 KGHSH and CDR2 LQKENI. This CDR3 is 15 amino acids long. Trimming cost V 2 bases and J 8 bases; bases outside gene matches: 10. CDR3 in amino acids: CASSPSRGQLTGYTF. DNA for the CDR3: TGTGCCAGCTCACCATCCAGGGGGCAATTAACGGGCTACACCTTC.

The chain is built from TRBV24-1 and TRBJ1-2; 9 bases agree with TRBD1. The junction had 5 bases not matched to a gene; V was cut back by 6 bases and J by 4 bases. The CDR3 length is 14 residues. CDR1 and CDR2 from the germline V gene are KGHDR and SFDVKD. CDR3 DNA sequence: TGTGCCACCAGTCGGACAGGGGACCCCTATGGCTACACCTTC. It translates to CATSRTGDPYGYTF.

For the CDR3, the DNA is TGCAGCGTTGGAGGGGGCCGTAGTATCACTGAAGCTTTCTTT. Translation: CSVGGGRSITEAFF. This chain connects TRBV29-1 to TRBJ1-1, with 7 bases that match TRBD1. The CDR3 runs to 14 residues. V dropped 4 bases and J dropped 4; count of bases not matched to a gene: 9. Per the germline V gene, CDR1 is SQVTM and CDR2 is ANQGSEA.

The DNA of the CDR3 is TGTGCCAGCAGCCAAGGGGTCGGGGGCTATGGCTACACCTTC. It specifies CASSQGVGGYGYTF. The chain has TRBV14 and TRBJ1-2, with D perhaps TRBD1 (5 bases). Germline V CDR1 and CDR2: SGHDN, FVKESK. The CDR3 sequence is 14 residues long. V lost 1 base, J lost 4 bases, and 10 bases lay in between.

This chain joins TRBV18 and TRBJ2-7, with D possibly being TRBD2 (6 bases). The germline V gene encodes CDR1 KGHSH and CDR2 LQKENI. With 6 bases removed from V and 5 bases from J, the gap between germline ends came to 17 bases. The CDR3 length is 14 residues. CDR3: CASSPTGGINEQYF. The CDR3 DNA reads as TGTGCCAGCTCCCCGACCGGGGGAATAAACGAGCAGTACTTC.

The chain is built from TRBV6-4 and TRBJ2-3, with TRBD1 as a possible D gene (5 bases). CDR3 length: 15 residues. Trimming left V 5 bases short and J 1 base short, with 13 bases between. Germline assignment: CDR1 MRHNA and CDR2 SNTAGT. Here the CDR3 reads CASSQTAAGTDTQYF. The CDR3 DNA reads as TGTGCCAGCAGTCAGACAGCTGCTGGCACAGATACGCAGTATTTT.

This clone was counted only a few times. The chain carries TRBV4-3 and TRBJ1-2; D is unclear. Germline CDR1 LGHNA, CDR2 YSLEER. Trimming cost V 0 bases and J 6 bases, with 8 bases left between them. The length of the CDR3 is 13 residues. The CDR3 reads CASSQDWGDGYTF. The CDR3 DNA reads TGCGCCAGCAGCCAAGACTGGGGAGATGGCTACACCTTC.

Regarding this clone: Other nucleotide sequences in the sample specify the same CDR3. This chain joins TRBV6-5 and TRBJ2-7, with D possibly TRBD1 on 6 matching bases. The V and J ends lost 5 bases and 4 bases respectively, with 12 bases between them. Germline-derived CDR1 and CDR2 are MNHEY and SVGAGI. The CDR3 is 13 amino acids. The CDR3 spells CASSPGQPYEQYF. In nucleotides, the CDR3 is TGTGCCAGCAGTCCCGGACAGCCTTACGAGCAGTACTTC.

The chain joins TRBV6-2 or TRBV6-3 to TRBJ1-2; 9 nucleotides match TRBD1. With 2 bases clipped from V and 5 bases from J, the junction kept 15 bases outside the gene matches. Germline CDR1 is MNHEY and CDR2 is SVGEGT. This CDR3 spans 18 amino acids. CDR3 residues: CASSYSSGQGVIGYGYTF. The CDR3 DNA is TGTGCCAGCAGTTACAGTTCGGGACAGGGAGTGATTGGATATGGCTACACCTTC.

The chain links TRBV6-5 to TRBJ1-6; tentatively, D is TRBD1 (6 bases). Deletions cut 6 bases from V and 2 bases from J, with 8 bases between. This CDR3 has 14 amino acids. CDR1 is MNHEY and CDR2 is SVGAGI in the germline V gene. In nucleotides, the CDR3 is TGTGCCAGCAGACAGGGAACCTATAATTCACCCCTCCACTTT. Protein sequence: CASRQGTYNSPLHF.

The chain employs TRBV19 and TRBJ2-2; 7 nucleotides line up with TRBD1. The J segment lost 4 bases and the V segment lost 5 bases, leaving 10 bases of the junction unmatched. This CDR3 comprises 16 residues. The V gene's germline CDR1 is LNHDA and CDR2 SQIVND (reference sequence). This CDR3 reads CASSSRQGRPTGELFF. The DNA for the CDR3 is TGTGCCAGTAGTTCCAGACAGGGTAGACCCACCGGGGAGCTGTTTTTT.

CDR3 residues: CASSSGQGSYNEQFF. The CDR3 DNA is TGTGCCAGCAGCTCTGGACAGGGCTCCTACAATGAGCAGTTCTTC. This chain connects TRBV5-8 to TRBJ2-1, with 8 bases fitting TRBD1. The CDR3 covers 15 residues. V gave up 3 bases and J gave up 0 bases; unmatched junction bases: 2. The germline CDR1 and CDR2 sequences are SGHTS and YDEGEE.

This rearrangement joins TRBV5-6 to TRBJ1-3; D not certain. From germline, CDR1 is SGHDT and CDR2 YYEEEE. CDR3 size: 16 residues. Trimming left V 0 bases short and J 0 bases short, with 10 bases between. CDR3 in amino acids: CASSLAVLPSGNTIYF. DNA of the CDR3: TGTGCCAGCAGCTTGGCGGTACTCCCCTCTGGAAACACCATATATTTT.

The count of this clone is one. The rearrangement joins TRBV5-1 to TRBJ2-2; perhaps TRBD1 as D (5 bases). The CDR3 is 14 amino acids. Germline V CDR1 and CDR2: SGHRS, YFSETQ. Trimming left V 2 bases short and J 6 bases short, with 11 bases between. The CDR3 loop is CASSFQGKSGELFF. For the CDR3, the DNA is TGCGCCAGCAGCTTCCAGGGAAAGTCCGGGGAGCTGTTTTTT.

The rearrangement uses TRBV3-1 (or the pseudogene TRBV3-2) and TRBJ1-1; D is perhaps TRBD1 (5 bases). Trimming removed 4 bases from V and 6 bases from J, with 9 bases in between. This CDR3 is built from 12 residues. Germline CDR1 reads LGHDT; CDR2 reads YNNKEL (reference sequence). DNA for the CDR3: TGTGCCAGCAGCCGCCGGGGGGCTGAAGCTTTCTTT. Translation: CASSRRGAEAFF.